This is a list of T cell receptor beta chains from one sample in a study of blood T cell repertoires in COVID-19. Clones were sequenced by immunoSEQ multiplex PCR, and TCRdb holds only the in-frame ones, with some missing. Of roughly 290,000 clones in the sample, 70% to 90% were seen once. The source material was PBMCs or T cells enriched from blood (not recorded which). The source of these receptors is a man aged 25 to 40 who had recovered from COVID-19. CDR3s include the opening cysteine and the closing phenylalanine or tryptophan. The D gene is left open where the match is weak. Rows give clone size only sometimes, using once, few, many, or a class for an expanded clone.

clone size | J gene | V gene | D gene | CDR3 DNA | CDR3 protein
NA | TRBJ2-1 | TRBV5-1 | NA | TGCGCCAGCAGCTCACAGGGCAATGAGCAGTTCTTC | CASSSQGNEQFF
NA | TRBJ1-5 | TRBV6-1 | TRBD1 | TGTGCCAGCAGCCAAATCCGGGACAGAAATCAGCCCCAGCATTTT | CASSQIRDRNQPQHF
NA | TRBJ1-1 | TRBV23-1 | TRBD1 | TGCGCCAGCAGTCAACTTCTAACAGGGGGCATCACTGAAGCTTTCTTT | CASSQLLTGGITEAFF
NA | TRBJ1-2 | TRBV7-9 | TRBD1 | TGTGCCAGCAGCGAAAAGCAGGGGGCGCGAGACTATGGCTACACCTTC | CASSEKQGARDYGYTF
NA | TRBJ1-4 | TRBV11-2 | TRBD1 | TGTGCCAGCAGCATTGACAGGGCTGAAAAACTGTTTTTT | CASSIDRAEKLFF
NA | TRBJ1-1 | TRBV21-1 | NA | TGTGCCAGCAGCAATTATGGGGGGGGAGAGTCACGGAACACTGAAGCTTTCTTT | CASSNYGGGESRNTEAFF
NA | TRBJ1-2 | TRBV12-3/TRBV12-4 | NA | TGTGCCAGCAGTTTAGATGCTAGGGGCTACACCTTC | CASSLDARGYTF
NA | TRBJ1-2 | TRBV15 | TRBD1 | TGTGCCACCAGCACCGCAGGGGGCCTTGGCTACACCTTC | CATSTAGGLGYTF
NA | TRBJ1-6 | TRBV6-2/TRBV6-3 | NA | TGTGCCAGCAGTTACTCGGTCTTCGGACAGTCGAATTCACCCCTCCACTTT | CASSYSVFGQSNSPLHF
NA | TRBJ1-1 | TRBV5-5 | TRBD1 | TGTGCCAGCAGCCGACAGGGGCTGAACACTGAAGCTTTCTTT | CASSRQGLNTEAFF
NA | TRBJ1-2 | TRBV20-1 | NA | TGCAGTGCTAGACCAAGAGGTGGCTACACCTTC | CSARPRGGYTF
NA | TRBJ1-1 | TRBV7-8 | NA | TGTGCCAGCAGCTTAGCCCTGACTGAAGCTTTCTTT | CASSLALTEAFF
NA | TRBJ2-7 | TRBV11-2 | NA | TGTGCCAGCAGCTTAGACAGGCTATCCTACGAGCAGTACTTC | CASSLDRLSYEQYF
NA | TRBJ2-3 | TRBV5-4 | NA | TGTGCCAGCAGCTATCGGGGAAGCACAGATACGCAGTATTTT | CASSYRGSTDTQYF
NA | TRBJ2-1 | TRBV7-9 | NA | TGTGCCAGCACCACGACAGCCTCCTACAATGAGCAGTTCTTC | CASTTTASYNEQFF
many | TRBJ1-6 | TRBV7-6 | NA | TGTGCCAGCGGGGCGGTGTTAGGGTCACCCCTCCACTTT | CASGAVLGSPLHF